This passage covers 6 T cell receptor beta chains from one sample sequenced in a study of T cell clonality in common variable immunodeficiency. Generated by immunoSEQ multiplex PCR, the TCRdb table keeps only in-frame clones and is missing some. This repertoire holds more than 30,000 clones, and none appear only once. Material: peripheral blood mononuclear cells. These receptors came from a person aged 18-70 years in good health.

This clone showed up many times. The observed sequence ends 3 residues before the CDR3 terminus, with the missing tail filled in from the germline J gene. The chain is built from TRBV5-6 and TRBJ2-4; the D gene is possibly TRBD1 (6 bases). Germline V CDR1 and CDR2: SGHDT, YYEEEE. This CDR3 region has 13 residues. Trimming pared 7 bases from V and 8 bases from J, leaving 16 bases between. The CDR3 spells CASGWAGVDIQYF. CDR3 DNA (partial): TGTGCCAGCGGGTGGGCAGGGGTAGACATT. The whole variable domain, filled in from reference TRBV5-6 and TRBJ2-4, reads DAGVTQSPTHLIKTRGQQVTLRCSPKSGHDTVSWYQQALGQGPQFIFQYYEEEERQRGNFPDRFSGHQFPNYSSELNVNALLLGDSALYLCASGWAGVDIQYFGAGTRLSVL.

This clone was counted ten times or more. The CDR3 spells CSAGAGTRMNTEAFF. The sequenced part of the CDR3 DNA is TGCAGTGCTGGTGCCGGGACACGGATGAACACTGAA. V is TRBV20-1 and J is TRBJ1-1; a possible D gene is TRBD1 (6 bases). The CDR3 end falls 3 residues outside the read, so it is completed with the germline J gene. V was shortened by 5 bases and J by 0 bases, with 16 bases between the two germline ends. CDR3 length: 15 amino acids. Germline CDR1 and CDR2: DFQATT and SNEGSKA (reference sequence).

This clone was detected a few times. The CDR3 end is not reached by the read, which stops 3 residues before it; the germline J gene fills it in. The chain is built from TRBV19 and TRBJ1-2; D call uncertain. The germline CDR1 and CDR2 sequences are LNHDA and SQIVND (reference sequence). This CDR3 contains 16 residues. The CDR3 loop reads CASRRTSGSSTDTYTF. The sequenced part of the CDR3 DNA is TGTGCCAGTAGGAGGACTAGCGGGTCTAGCACAGATACC.

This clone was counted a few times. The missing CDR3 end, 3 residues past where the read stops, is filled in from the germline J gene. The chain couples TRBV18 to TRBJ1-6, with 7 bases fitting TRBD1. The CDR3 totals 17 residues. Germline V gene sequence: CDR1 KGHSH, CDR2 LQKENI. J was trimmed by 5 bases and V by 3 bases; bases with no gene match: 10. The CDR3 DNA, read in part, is TGTGCCAGCTCACCGGTCCACAGGGGAGGGAATAATTCACCC. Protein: CASSPVHRGGNNSP. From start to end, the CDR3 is CASSPVHRGGNNSPLHF.

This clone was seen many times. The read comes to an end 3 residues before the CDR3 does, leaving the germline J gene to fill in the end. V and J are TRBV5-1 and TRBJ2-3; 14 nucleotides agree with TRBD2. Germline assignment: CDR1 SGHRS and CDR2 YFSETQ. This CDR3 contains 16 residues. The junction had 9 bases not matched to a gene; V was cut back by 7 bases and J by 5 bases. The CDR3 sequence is CASGPGLAGEIDTQYF. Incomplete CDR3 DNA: TGCGCCAGCGGCCCGGGACTAGCGGGAGAAATAGATACG.

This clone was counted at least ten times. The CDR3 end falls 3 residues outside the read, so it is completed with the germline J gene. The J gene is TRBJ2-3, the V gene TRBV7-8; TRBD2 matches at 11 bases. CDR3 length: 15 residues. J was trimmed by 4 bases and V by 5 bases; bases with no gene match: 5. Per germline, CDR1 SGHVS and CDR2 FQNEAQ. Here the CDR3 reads CASSTTSGSADTQYF. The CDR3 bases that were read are TGTGCCAGCAGCACCACTAGCGGGAGTGCAGATACG.